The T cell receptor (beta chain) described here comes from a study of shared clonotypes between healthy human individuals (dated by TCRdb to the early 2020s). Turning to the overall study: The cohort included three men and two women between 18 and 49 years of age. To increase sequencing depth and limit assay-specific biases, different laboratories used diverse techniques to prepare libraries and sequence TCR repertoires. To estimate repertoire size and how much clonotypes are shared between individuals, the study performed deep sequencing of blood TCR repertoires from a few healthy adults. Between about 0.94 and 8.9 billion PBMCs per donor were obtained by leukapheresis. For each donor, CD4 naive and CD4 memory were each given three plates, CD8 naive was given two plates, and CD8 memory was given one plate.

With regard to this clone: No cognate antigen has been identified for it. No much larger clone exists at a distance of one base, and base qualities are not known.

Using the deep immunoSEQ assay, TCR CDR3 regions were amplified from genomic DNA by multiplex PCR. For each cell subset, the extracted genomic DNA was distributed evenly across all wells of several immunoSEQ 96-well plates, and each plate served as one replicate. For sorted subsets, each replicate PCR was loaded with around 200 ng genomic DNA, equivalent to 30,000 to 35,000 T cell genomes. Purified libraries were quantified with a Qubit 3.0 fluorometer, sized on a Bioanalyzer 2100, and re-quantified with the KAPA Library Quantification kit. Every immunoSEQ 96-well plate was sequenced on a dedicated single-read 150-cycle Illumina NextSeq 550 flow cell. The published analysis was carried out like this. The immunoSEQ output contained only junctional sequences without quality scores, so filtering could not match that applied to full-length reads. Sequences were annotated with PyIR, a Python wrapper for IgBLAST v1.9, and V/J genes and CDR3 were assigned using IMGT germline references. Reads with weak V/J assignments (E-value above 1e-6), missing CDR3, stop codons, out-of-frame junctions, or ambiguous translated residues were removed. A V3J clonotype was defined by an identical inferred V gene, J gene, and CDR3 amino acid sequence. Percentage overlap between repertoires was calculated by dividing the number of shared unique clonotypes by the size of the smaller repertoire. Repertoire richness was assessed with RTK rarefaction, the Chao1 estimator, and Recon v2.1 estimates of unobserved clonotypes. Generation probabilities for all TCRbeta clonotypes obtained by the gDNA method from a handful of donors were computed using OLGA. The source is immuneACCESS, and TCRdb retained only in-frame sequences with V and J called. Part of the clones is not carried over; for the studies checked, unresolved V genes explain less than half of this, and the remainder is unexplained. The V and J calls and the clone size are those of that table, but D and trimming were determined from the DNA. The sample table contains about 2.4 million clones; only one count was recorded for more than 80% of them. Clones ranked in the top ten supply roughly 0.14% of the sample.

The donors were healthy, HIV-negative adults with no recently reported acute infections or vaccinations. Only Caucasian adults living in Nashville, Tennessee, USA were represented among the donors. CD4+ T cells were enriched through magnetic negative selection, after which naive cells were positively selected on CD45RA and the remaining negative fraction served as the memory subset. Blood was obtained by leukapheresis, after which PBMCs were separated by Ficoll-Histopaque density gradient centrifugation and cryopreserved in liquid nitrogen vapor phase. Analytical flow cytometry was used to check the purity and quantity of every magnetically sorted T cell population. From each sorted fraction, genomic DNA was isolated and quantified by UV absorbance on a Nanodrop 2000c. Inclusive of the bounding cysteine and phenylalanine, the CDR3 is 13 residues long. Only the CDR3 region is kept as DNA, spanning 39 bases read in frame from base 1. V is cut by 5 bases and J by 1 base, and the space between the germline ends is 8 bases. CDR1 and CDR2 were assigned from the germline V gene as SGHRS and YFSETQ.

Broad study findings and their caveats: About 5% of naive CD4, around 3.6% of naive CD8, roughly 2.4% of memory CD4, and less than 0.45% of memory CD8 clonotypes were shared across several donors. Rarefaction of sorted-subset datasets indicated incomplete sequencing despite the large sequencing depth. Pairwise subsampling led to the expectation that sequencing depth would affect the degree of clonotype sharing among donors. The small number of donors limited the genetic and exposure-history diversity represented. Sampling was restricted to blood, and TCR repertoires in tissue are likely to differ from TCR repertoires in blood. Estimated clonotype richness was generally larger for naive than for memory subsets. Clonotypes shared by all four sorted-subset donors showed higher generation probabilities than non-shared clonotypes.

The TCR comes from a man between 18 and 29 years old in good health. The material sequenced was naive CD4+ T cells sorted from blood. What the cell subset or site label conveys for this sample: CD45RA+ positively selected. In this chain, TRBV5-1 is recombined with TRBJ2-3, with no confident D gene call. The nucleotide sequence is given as TGCGCCAGCAGATTAGATGGCACAGATACGCAGTATTTT. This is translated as CASRLDGTDTQYF.